A selection of T cell receptor beta chains follows, all from one sample in a study of shared clonotypes between healthy human individuals. The table came from immunoSEQ multiplex PCR; TCRdb's copy has only in-frame clones and leaves some out. The sample gives around 2.5 million clones, more than 85% of which show up once; around 0.4% is in the top ten. Source material: naive CD4+ T cells from PBMCs. All receptors derive from a young man in good health. Some clones in this sample may be carry-over from other donors' samples. Each CDR3 is given with its conserved first and last residue. D genes are given only for firm matches. Clone size appears in some rows only: once, few, many, or a class for an expanded clone.

>TRBJ1-1|few|TRBV10-2|TRBD1
TGCGCCAGCAAGGGACAGGGGGCGGGTGAAGCTTTCTTT
CASKGQGAGEAFF
>TRBJ2-2|NA|TRBV7-3|NA
TGTGCCAGCCGCCTAAGCGTGAACACCGGGGAGCTGTTTTTT
CASRLSVNTGELFF
>TRBJ1-3|NA|TRBV7-3|NA
TGTGCCAGCAGCTTGGGCCTCTCTGGAAACACCATATATTTT
CASSLGLSGNTIYF
>TRBJ2-7|NA|TRBV11-2|NA
TGTGCCAGCAGCTTAGGGGGGAGCGCATACGAGCAGTACTTC
CASSLGGSAYEQYF
>TRBJ1-4|NA|TRBV5-1|NA
TGCGCCAGCAGCGCCACGGGGAAAGGGCGAGGCGAAAAACTGTTTTTT
CASSATGKGRGEKLFF
>TRBJ2-3|NA|TRBV30|NA
TGTGCCTGCGGGAGTTTGGCAGATACGCAGTATTTT
CACGSLADTQYF
>TRBJ2-7|NA|TRBV7-8|TRBD1
TGTGCCAGCAGCTTAAACGGACAGGGGTTGGGCGAGCAGTACTTC
CASSLNGQGLGEQYF
>TRBJ2-1|once|TRBV27|NA
TGTGCCAGCACCGATCGAAGGAATGAGCAGTTCTTC
CASTDRRNEQFF
>TRBJ2-7|NA|TRBV5-1|NA
TGCGCCAGCAGTGACGGTTCGGACGAGCAGTACTTC
CASSDGSDEQYF
>TRBJ2-5|NA|TRBV6-1|TRBD1
TGTGCCAGCAGCGGACAGGGGAGGGAGACCCAGTACTTC
CASSGQGRETQYF
>TRBJ1-1|NA|TRBV4-1|NA
TGCGCCAGCAGCCATCCCCTCGGGGGAGTGAACACTGAAGCTTTCTTT
CASSHPLGGVNTEAFF
>TRBJ2-7|once|TRBV6-1|TRBD1
TGTGCCAGCAGCAACTTACAGGGGAAGGGTTACGAGCAGTACTTC
CASSNLQGKGYEQYF
>TRBJ2-7|NA|TRBV29-1|NA
TGCAGCGTCGGATGGCGCGGGTCCTACGAGCAGTACTTC
CSVGWRGSYEQYF
>TRBJ2-1|NA|TRBV7-3|TRBD2
TGTGCCAGCAGCTCCCGGACGGGGCTAGCGGAATACAATGAGCAGTTCTTC
CASSSRTGLAEYNEQFF
>TRBJ2-7|NA|TRBV5-5|NA
TGTGCCAGCATATCCATGGGGGAGCAGTACTTC
CASISMGEQYF
>TRBJ1-2|once|TRBV2|TRBD1
TGTGCCAGCAGTGCAATACAGGGGGCATGCACCTTC
CASSAIQGACTF
>TRBJ2-2|NA|TRBV5-1|NA
TGCGCCAGCAGCTTTACACTCCTCGGGGGCACCGGGGAGCTGTTTTTT
CASSFTLLGGTGELFF
>TRBJ2-6|NA|TRBV5-6|NA
TGTGCCAGCAGCCGGCCGCAGCGCCTCCACTCTGGGGCCAACGTCCTGACTTTC
CASSRPQRLHSGANVLTF
>TRBJ1-5|NA|TRBV9|NA
TGTGCCAGCAGCGCGGGAGTCTCAGGTCAGCCCCAGCATTTT
CASSAGVSGQPQHF
>TRBJ1-1|NA|TRBV5-1|NA
TGCGCCAGCAGCTTGGCCTTAGGGCAGTTGAACACTGAAGCTTTCTTT
CASSLALGQLNTEAFF